Following are 19 T cell receptor beta chains from one sample sequenced in a study of T cells in Graves' hyperthyroidism and ophthalmopathy. RNA transcripts yielded amplified TCR beta CDR3 regions. TCR CDR3 underwent first-round RT-PCR with the HTBI primer set. TCRdb re-analysed the multiplex PCR reads in MiXCR, keeping a single row per CDR3 protein. The sample includes about 420,000 distinct CDR3 sequences, approximately 15% seen only once; the top ten take approximately 7.5%. Sequencing input: blood. Source of these receptors: a woman between 18 and 30 years old with Graves' hyperthyroidism.

This clonotype appeared many times. This chain uses TRBV3-1 with TRBJ2-7; 9 positions agree with TRBD1. The length of the CDR3 is 14 residues. Trimming cost V 3 bases and J 4 bases; bases outside gene matches: 4. Looked up from germline, CDR1 is LGHDT and CDR2 is YNNKEL (reference sequence). The CDR3 sequence is CASSHRGQGYEQYF. The DNA of the CDR3 is TGTGCCAGCAGCCACAGGGGACAGGGTTACGAGCAGTACTTC.

This clonotype was seen a handful of times. This may stem from a read error, because a much larger clone lies one nucleotide away. The V gene is TRBV27, the J gene TRBJ2-3, with D perhaps TRBD2 (5 bases). Trimming stripped 5 bases from V and 4 bases from J, with 28 bases between. The CDR3 is 19 residues long. Germline loops: CDR1 MNHEY, CDR2 SMNVEV (reference sequence). The CDR3 DNA follows: TGTGCCAGCAGTCTTGGGAGCTCAGGTCTATGGTATAGCGCAGATACGCAGTATTTT. Translated: CASSLGSSGLWYSADTQYF.

This clonotype was seen once. The chain employs TRBV12-3 or TRBV12-4 and TRBJ2-2; D is uncertain. The CDR3 length is 13 residues. The germline V and J ends were trimmed by 6 bases and 4 bases, with 9 bases remaining between them. CDR3 loop: CASSPQITGELFF. The CDR3 bases are TGTGCCAGCAGCCCTCAGATCACCGGGGAGCTGTTTTTT.

This clonotype was recorded at least ten times. V is TRBV7-3 and J is TRBJ2-1; D possibly corresponds to TRBD2 (6 bases). With 4 bases removed from V and 0 bases from J, the gap between germline ends came to 16 bases. Germline V CDR1 and CDR2: SGHTA, FQGTGA. The CDR3 is 17 residues long. The CDR3: CASSSVGGSNSYNEQFF. CDR3 sequence (DNA): TGTGCCAGCAGCTCGGTCGGGGGATCAAACTCCTACAATGAGCAGTTCTTC. The variable domain in full, with the rest retrieved from reference TRBV7-3 and TRBJ2-1, is GAGVSQTPSNKVTEKGKYVELRCDPISGHTALYWYRQSLGQGPEFLIYFQGTGAADDSGLPNDRFFAVRPEGSVSTLKIQRTERGDSAVYLCASSSVGGSNSYNEQFFGPGTRLTVL.

This clonotype was found a few times. A read error may explain this, as a much larger clone is one base away. The chain combines TRBV5-1 with TRBJ1-6; 9 nucleotides agree with TRBD1. Per the germline V gene, CDR1 is SGHRS and CDR2 is YFSETQ. The CDR3 totals 14 residues. The CDR3 DNA reads TGCGCCAGCAGCTTGACAGGGGGCTATTCACCCCCCCACTTT. This encodes CASSLTGGYSPPHF. The entire variable domain, with the rest obtained from reference TRBV5-1 and TRBJ1-6, is as follows: KAGVTQTPRYLIKTRGQQVTLSCSPISGHRSVSWYQQTPGQGLQFLFEYFSETQRNKGNFPGRFSGRQFSNSRSEMNVSTLELGDSALYLCASSLTGGYSPPHFGNGTRLTVT.

This clonotype was seen many times. The J gene is TRBJ1-3, the V gene TRBV30; no clear D gene. The CDR3 contains 14 residues. Germline CDR1 is GTSNPN and CDR2 is SVGIG (reference sequence). V lost 3 bases, J lost 8 bases, and 17 bases lay in between. CDR3 sequence (DNA): TGTGCCTGGAGGCGATCATGGGTGCAGGACACCATATATTTT. Protein product: CAWRRSWVQDTIYF.

This clonotype has ten or more counts. V is TRBV20-1 and J is TRBJ2-7, with 12 bases identical to TRBD1. The CDR3 loop spans 14 amino acids. The germline V gene has CDR1 DFQATT and CDR2 SNEGSKA (reference sequence). After removal of 5 bases from V and 6 bases from J, the junction contained 8 bases not matched to a gene. The CDR3 nucleotides are TGCAGTGCTGGGGAAGGGACAGGGGGCTTCGAGCAGTACTTC. Protein sequence: CSAGEGTGGFEQYF.

This clonotype was picked up a small number of times. The chain employs TRBV11-2 and TRBJ2-2, with TRBD2 as a possible D gene (5 bases). Germline V gene lookup returns CDR1 SGHAT and CDR2 FQNNGV. V dropped 5 bases and J dropped 3 bases, with 10 bases sitting between them. CDR3 length: 14 amino acids. As DNA, the CDR3 is TGTGCCAGCAGCGAGGGAGAGTACACCGGGGAGCTGTTTTTT. Encoded protein: CASSEGEYTGELFF.

This chain uses TRBV12-3 or TRBV12-4 with TRBJ2-3; TRBD2 matches 13 bases. J lost 0 bases, V lost 8 bases, and 8 bases had no gene match. This CDR3 is 17 amino acids long. As DNA, the CDR3 is TGTGCCAGCGACGGACTAGCGGGGGTCACTAGCACAGATACGCAGTATTTT. Translated: CASDGLAGVTSTDTQYF.

The V call is TRBV7-8, the J call TRBJ1-1, with 9 bases fitting TRBD1. The CDR3 has 17 residues. V shed 1 base and J 5 bases; nucleotides not matched to a gene: 11. Germline CDR1 and CDR2: SGHVS and FQNEAQ. This CDR3 reads CASSLGPYRGQGTEAFF. The CDR3 DNA reads as TGTGCCAGCAGCTTAGGGCCCTACAGGGGGCAGGGAACTGAAGCTTTCTTT.

This clonotype was seen many times. The chain uses TRBV20-1 and TRBJ2-1, with D maybe TRBD2 (5 bases). The CDR3 contains 15 residues. The germline V gene encodes CDR1 DFQATT and CDR2 SNEGSKA (reference sequence). V lost 4 bases and J lost 2, with 15 bases in between. CDR3 DNA: TGCAGTGCTAAAGGGTTTTTCGGGGCCTACAATGAGCAGTTCTTC. Translated: CSAKGFFGAYNEQFF.

This clonotype was found once. The J gene is TRBJ2-7, the V gene TRBV12-3 or TRBV12-4, with D possibly being TRBD1 or TRBD2 (5 bases each). The CDR3 covers 17 residues. Trimming left V 7 bases short and J 2 bases short, with 24 bases between. This CDR3 reads CASTPLGSGDGTYEQYF. The DNA for the CDR3 is TGTGCCAGCACCCCCCTCGGGTCCGGGGACGGTACCTACGAGCAGTACTTC.

This clonotype was seen at least ten times. The V and J genes are TRBV7-9 and TRBJ2-1, with TRBD1 identical over 8 bases. The ends lost 0 bases at V and 9 bases at J; junction bases unmatched: 4. This CDR3 is 14 amino acids long. CDR1 and CDR2 from the germline V gene are SEHNR and FQNEAQ (reference sequence). The CDR3: CASSLAAGGLEQFF. The CDR3 coding sequence is TGTGCCAGCAGCTTAGCGGCAGGGGGCCTTGAGCAGTTCTTC.

The rearrangement links TRBV3-1 to TRBJ2-5; 13 bases agree with TRBD2. The CDR3 is made up of 17 amino acids. The germline V gene encodes CDR1 LGHDT and CDR2 YNNKEL (reference sequence). Losses at the gene ends were 1 base for V and 2 bases for J; bases not matched to a gene: 4. DNA of the CDR3: TGTGCCAGCAGCCAAGGGGTGACTAGCGGGGGGCAAGAGACCCAGTACTTC. It is translated as CASSQGVTSGGQETQYF.

The CDR3 protein is CASSLVTSGGAYEQYF. The CDR3 coding sequence is TGTGCCAGCAGCTTAGTTACTAGCGGAGGGGCCTACGAGCAGTACTTC. The rearrangement joins TRBV7-9 to TRBJ2-7; TRBD2 matches 8 bases. CDR1 and CDR2 from the germline V gene are SEHNR and FQNEAQ (reference sequence). V lost 1 base to trimming and J lost 2 bases; unmatched junction nucleotides: 7. This CDR3 has 16 residues.

There are many counts of this clonotype. The chain combines TRBV12-3 or TRBV12-4 with TRBJ2-2; TRBD2 matches at 8 bases. The CDR3 is 16 amino acids. Trimming at V came to 8 bases and at J to 6 bases, leaving 14 bases not matched to a gene. The CDR3 sequence: CASYPPGGHHAGELFF. The CDR3 region has the DNA TGTGCCAGCTACCCCCCGGGAGGGCATCACGCCGGGGAGCTGTTTTTT.

The chain is built from TRBV6-2 or TRBV6-3 and TRBJ1-3, with D perhaps TRBD1 (5 bases). The CDR3 extends over 16 amino acids. Trimming removed 5 bases from V and 0 bases from J, with 14 bases in between. Germline lookup yields CDR1 MNHEY and CDR2 SVGEGT. The DNA of the CDR3 is TGTGCCAGCAGTGGGTTGACAGCAACCTCTGGAAACACCATATATTTT. It yields the protein CASSGLTATSGNTIYF.

This clonotype was seen at least ten times. The chain has TRBV20-1 and TRBJ1-5, with 8 bases fitting TRBD1. This CDR3 comprises 14 residues. Germline CDR1 reads DFQATT; CDR2 reads SNEGSKA (reference sequence). Unmatched junction bases numbered 11, after V lost 6 bases and J lost 7 bases. The CDR3, as DNA: TGCAGTGCCCTTCCCAGGGGGCAGGTGCAGCCCCAGCATTTT. The encoded protein is CSALPRGQVQPQHF.

This clonotype showed up just a few times. The V gene is TRBV12-3 or TRBV12-4, the J gene TRBJ1-2; D gene unclear. The CDR3 consists of 12 residues. The V end lost 3 bases, the J end lost 5 bases, and 7 bases lay between the germline ends. The CDR3 nucleotides read TGTGCCAGCAGTTTTAATCCGTATGGCTACACCTTC. Its protein is CASSFNPYGYTF.